This T cell receptor beta chain was captured by sequencing in a study of blood T cell repertoires in COVID-19. Looking at the study overall: The United States, Italy and Spain supplied acute and convalescent COVID-19 samples. T cells, B-cell-depleted T cells, or PBMCs supplied cDNA or gDNA.

V dropped 3 bases and J dropped 4 bases, with 12 bases sitting between them. The CDR3 has 14 residues. Germline-derived CDR1 and CDR2 are KGHSH and LQKENI. The authors' processing: For nucleated cells, counts were estimated from reference gene primer amplification. The data were produced by immunoSEQ multiplex PCR, yet TCRdb's version contains in-frame clones alone and is incomplete. V, J and clone size are those of that table, while D and trimming were read from the DNA. This sample has tens of thousands of clones, with around 83% found just once. The TCR was taken from a human donor in a cohort sampled during active COVID-19. The sequenced sample was peripheral blood. The chain links TRBV18 to TRBJ2-5; TRBD1 is a possible D gene (5 bases). CDR3 loop: CASSPDSQGETQYF. The CDR3 nucleotides read TGTGCCAGCTCACCTGACAGCCAGGGAGAGACCCAGTACTTC.